One T cell receptor beta chain is described in this entry. These data come from a study of blood T cell repertoires in COVID-19. This study enrolled people aged 18 to 89 from 24 US geographic areas. As handled by the study authors: Amplification from reference gene primers served as the basis for estimated nucleated cell counts. Using immunoSEQ multiplex PCR, the repertoire was profiled, and TCRdb retains in-frame clones only, with some absent. V and J calls and clone size are as listed in that table; D and trimming were resolved from the DNA. Of fewer than 250,000 clones in the sample, 87% were seen once. From germline, CDR1 is LGHNA and CDR2 YSLEER. The V segment lost 4 bases and the J segment 1 base; nucleotides outside the gene matches: 9. CDR3 length: 16 residues.

This chain uses TRBV4-3 with TRBJ2-5; TRBD1 agrees at 7 bases. The sequence was collected from a woman aged 25 to 39 with acute COVID-19. The material sequenced was PBMCs or T cells enriched from blood (not recorded which). Here the CDR3 DNA reads TGCGCCAGCAGCCTAGGGCACAGGGGACCCCAAGAGACCCAGTACTTC. Its translation is CASSLGHRGPQETQYF.